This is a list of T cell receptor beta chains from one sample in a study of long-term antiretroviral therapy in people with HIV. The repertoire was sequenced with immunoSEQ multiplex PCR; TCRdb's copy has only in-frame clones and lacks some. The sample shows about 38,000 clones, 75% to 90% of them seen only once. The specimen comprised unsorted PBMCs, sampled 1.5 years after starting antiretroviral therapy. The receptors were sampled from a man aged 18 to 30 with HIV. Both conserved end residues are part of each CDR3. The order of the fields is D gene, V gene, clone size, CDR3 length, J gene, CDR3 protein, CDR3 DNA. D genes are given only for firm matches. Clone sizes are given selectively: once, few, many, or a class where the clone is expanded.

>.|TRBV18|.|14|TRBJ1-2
CASSPGAGLVGYTF
TGTGCCAGCTCACCTGGGGCAGGGCTTGTTGGCTACACCTTC
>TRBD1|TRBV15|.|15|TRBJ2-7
CATSRRGQGDYEQYF
TGTGCCACCAGCAGAAGAGGACAGGGGGATTACGAGCAGTACTTC
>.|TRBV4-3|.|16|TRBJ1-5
CASSQDWGRLEQPQHF
TGCGCCAGCAGCCAAGACTGGGGGCGCTTAGAACAGCCCCAGCATTTT
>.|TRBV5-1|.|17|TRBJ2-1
CASSSTPEGHRGYEQFF
TGCGCCAGCAGCTCCACCCCGGAGGGACACAGGGGTTATGAGCAGTTCTTC
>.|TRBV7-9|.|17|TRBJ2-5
CASSFPRRALYQETQYF
TGTGCCAGCAGCTTTCCACGGCGGGCCTTGTACCAAGAGACCCAGTACTTC
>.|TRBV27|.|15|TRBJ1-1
CASSLTPGLNTEAFF
TGTGCCAGCAGTCTAACCCCGGGGCTGAACACTGAAGCTTTCTTT
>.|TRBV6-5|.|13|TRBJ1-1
CASSSAENTEAFF
TGTGCCAGCAGTTCTGCAGAGAACACTGAAGCTTTCTTT
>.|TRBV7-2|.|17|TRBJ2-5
CASSFGGFDSPKETQYF
TGTGCCAGCAGCTTCGGTGGTTTTGATAGCCCTAAAGAGACCCAGTACTTC
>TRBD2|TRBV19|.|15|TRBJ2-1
CASSMVWTSGNEQFF
TGTGCCAGTAGTATGGTTTGGACTAGCGGTAACGAGCAGTTCTTC
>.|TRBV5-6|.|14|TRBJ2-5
CASSLSARQETQYF
TGTGCCAGCAGCTTGTCGGCCAGACAAGAGACCCAGTACTTC
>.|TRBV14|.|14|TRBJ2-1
CASSQAGAYNEQFF
TGTGCCAGCAGCCAGGCAGGGGCCTACAATGAGCAGTTCTTC
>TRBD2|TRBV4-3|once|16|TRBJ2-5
CASSQDHLAGGRTQYF
TGCGCCAGCAGCCAAGATCACCTAGCGGGAGGTAGGACCCAGTACTTC
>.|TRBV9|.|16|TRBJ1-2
CASSVEGGHLNYGYTF
TGTGCCAGCAGCGTAGAAGGAGGACATTTGAACTATGGCTACACCTTC
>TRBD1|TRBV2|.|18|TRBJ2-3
CASTSWDRGSSSTDTQYF
TGTGCCAGCACCTCTTGGGACAGGGGCTCCTCTAGCACAGATACGCAGTATTTT
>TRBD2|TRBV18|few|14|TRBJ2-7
CASSPTIGGGEQYF
TGTGCCAGCTCCCCTACCATTGGGGGAGGGGAGCAGTACTTC
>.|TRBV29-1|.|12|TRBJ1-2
CSVVGDFYGYTF
TGCAGCGTCGTCGGGGATTTCTATGGCTACACCTTC
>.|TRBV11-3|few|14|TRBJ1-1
CASSLRGMNTEAFF
TGTGCCAGCAGCTTGCGAGGAATGAACACTGAAGCTTTCTTT
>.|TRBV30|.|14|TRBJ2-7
CACRDHLSTYEQYF
TGTGCCTGCCGGGACCACCTTTCAACCTACGAGCAGTACTTC
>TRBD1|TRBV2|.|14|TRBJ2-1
CASQGQGLFSEQFF
TGTGCCAGCCAGGGACAGGGGCTTTTTAGTGAGCAGTTCTTC
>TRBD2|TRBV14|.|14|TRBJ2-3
CASRLAGAPDTQYF
TGTGCCAGCAGACTAGCGGGAGCCCCAGATACGCAGTATTTT
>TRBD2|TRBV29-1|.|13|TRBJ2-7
CSVGGDTLRGQYF
TGCAGCGTGGGGGGGGATACCCTACGAGGGCAGTACTTC
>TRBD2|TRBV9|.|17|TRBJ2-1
CASSVGLAGGSYNEQFF
TGTGCCAGCAGCGTAGGACTAGCGGGAGGCTCCTACAATGAGCAGTTCTTC
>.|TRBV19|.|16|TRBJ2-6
CASRGYSYSGANVLTF
TGTGCCAGTAGGGGATATTCTTACTCTGGGGCCAACGTCCTGACTTTC
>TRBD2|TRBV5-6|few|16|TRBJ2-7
CASSPVGTSGIHEQYF
TGTGCCAGCAGCCCCGTAGGGACTAGCGGTATCCACGAGCAGTACTTC
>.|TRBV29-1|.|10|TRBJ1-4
CAVGNEKLFF
TGCGCCGTGGGGAATGAAAAACTGTTTTTT
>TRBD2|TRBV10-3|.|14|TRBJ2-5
CATGLAGRLETQYF
TGTGCCACGGGACTAGCGGGAAGGTTAGAGACCCAGTACTTC
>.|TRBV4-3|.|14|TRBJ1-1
CASSQSGGRTEAFF
TGCGCCAGCAGCCAATCGGGGGGCCGGACTGAAGCTTTCTTT
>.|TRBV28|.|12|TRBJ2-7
CASSWDRYEQYF
TGTGCCAGCAGTTGGGACCGTTACGAGCAGTACTTC
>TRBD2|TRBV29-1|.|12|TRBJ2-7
CSVGLAGGGQYF
TGCAGCGTTGGACTAGCGGGAGGGGGGCAGTACTTC
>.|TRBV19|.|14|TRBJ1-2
CASSIIFQGGGYTF
TGTGCCAGTAGTATAATCTTCCAGGGAGGCGGCTACACCTTC
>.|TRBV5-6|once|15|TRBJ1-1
CASSWILGGPTEAFF
TGTGCCAGCAGCTGGATCTTGGGGGGACCCACTGAAGCTTTCTTT
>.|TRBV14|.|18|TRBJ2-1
CASSQDGVLGGPYNEQFF
TGTGCCAGCAGCCAAGATGGGGTTTTGGGGGGACCGTACAATGAGCAGTTCTTC
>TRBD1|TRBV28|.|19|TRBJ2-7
CASNTPGQVDSPYGYEQYF
TGTGCCAGCAACACCCCGGGACAGGTAGATTCCCCATATGGGTACGAGCAGTACTTC
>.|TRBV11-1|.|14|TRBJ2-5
CASSQMREWETQYF
TGTGCCAGCAGCCAAATGAGGGAATGGGAGACCCAGTACTTC
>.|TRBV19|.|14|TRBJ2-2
CASSRGINTGELFF
TGTGCCAGTAGTAGGGGGATAAACACCGGGGAGCTGTTTTTT
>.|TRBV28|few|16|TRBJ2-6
CASSSPGRGGANVLTF
TGTGCCAGCAGTTCCCCCGGGAGAGGTGGGGCCAACGTCCTGACTTTC
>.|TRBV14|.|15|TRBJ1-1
CASSQVSLRGPNAFF
TGTGCCAGCAGCCAAGTTTCCTTGCGGGGACCCAACGCTTTCTTT
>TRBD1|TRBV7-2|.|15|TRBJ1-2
CATKTGTGWSNGYTF
TGTGCCACAAAGACCGGGACAGGATGGAGTAATGGCTACACCTTC
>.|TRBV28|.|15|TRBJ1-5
CASSFSWGSNQPQHF
TGTGCCAGCAGTTTTTCTTGGGGGAGCAATCAGCCCCAGCATTTT
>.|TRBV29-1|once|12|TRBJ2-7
CSVTSSSYEQYF
TGCAGCGTTACCTCTAGCTCCTACGAGCAGTACTTC
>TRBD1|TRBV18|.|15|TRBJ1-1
CASSISGQGITEAFF
TGTGCCAGCTCAATATCTGGACAGGGTATCACTGAAGCTTTCTTT
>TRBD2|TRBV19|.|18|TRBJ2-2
CASSIFMSAGGATGELFF
TGTGCCAGTAGTATCTTTATGTCTGCGGGAGGGGCCACCGGGGAGCTGTTTTTT
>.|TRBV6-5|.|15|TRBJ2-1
CASSYSVPLGAEQFF
TGTGCCAGCAGTTACTCCGTGCCTCTAGGGGCTGAGCAGTTCTTC
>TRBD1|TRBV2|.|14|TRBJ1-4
CASTQQGAGEKLFF
TGTGCCAGCACCCAACAGGGGGCGGGTGAAAAACTGTTTTTT
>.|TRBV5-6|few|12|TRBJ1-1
CASSGALTEAFF
TGTGCCAGCAGTGGGGCTCTTACAGAAGCTTTCTTT
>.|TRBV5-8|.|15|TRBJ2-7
CASSNRDWGAYEQYF
TGTGCCAGCAGCAACCGGGATTGGGGGGCCTACGAGCAGTACTTC
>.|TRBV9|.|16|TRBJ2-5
CASSVRPSGTARTQYF
TGTGCCAGCAGCGTACGGCCCTCCGGGACGGCGAGAACCCAGTACTTC
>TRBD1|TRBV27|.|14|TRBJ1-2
CASSLGSGGAGYTF
TGTGCCAGCAGTTTAGGGTCAGGGGGCGCCGGCTACACCTTC
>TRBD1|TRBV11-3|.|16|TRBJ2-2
CASSSGTGRNTGELFF
TGTGCCAGCAGCTCCGGGACAGGGAGGAACACCGGGGAGCTGTTTTTT
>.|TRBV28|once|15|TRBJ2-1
CASSWDSRSYNEQFF
TGTGCCAGCAGCTGGGACTCGCGCTCCTACAATGAGCAGTTCTTC
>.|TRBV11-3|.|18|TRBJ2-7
CASSRTSGTYTISYEQYF
TGTGCCAGCAGCCGGACGTCCGGGACATACACGATTTCCTACGAGCAGTACTTC
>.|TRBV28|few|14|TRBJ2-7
CASSLLAGLYEQYF
TGTGCCAGCAGTTTATTGGCAGGGTTGTACGAGCAGTACTTC
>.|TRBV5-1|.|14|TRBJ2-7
CASSLGQLAYEQYF
TGCGCCAGCAGCTTGGGACAACTCGCCTACGAGCAGTACTTC
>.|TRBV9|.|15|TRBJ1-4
CASSGQGQGSEKLFF
TGTGCCAGCAGCGGGCAGGGCCAAGGATCTGAAAAACTGTTTTTT